This TCR beta chain was captured by sequencing in a study of T cells in Graves' hyperthyroidism and ophthalmopathy. Study conclusions and caveats: Separation of ophthalmopathy from stable hyperthyroidism was achieved by a 13 V-J model. Ophthalmopathy prediction by the model preceded onset by a median approximately 6.9 months. Among clonotypes expanded in thyroid above 0.001, most were also found in blood.

Clinical symptoms, serum thyroxine, TRAb, thyroid ultrasound and orbital computed tomography informed diagnoses. V was cut by 8 bases and J by 1 base, with 11 bases left in between. Germline V gene lookup returns CDR1 SQVTM and CDR2 ANQGSEA. The CDR3 extends over 12 amino acids. The TCR beta CDR3 regions underwent amplification using RNA transcripts as the source. A set of HTBI primers served as the primers for a first-round RT-PCR of the TCR CDR3. Via MiXCR, TCRdb re-called the multiplex PCR reads, giving one row per CDR3 protein. This table holds roughly 840,000 distinct CDR3 sequences, 38% found once. Regarding this clonotype: What it recognizes is unknown.

This clonotype originated in a man younger than 35 with Graves' hyperthyroidism. The chain links TRBV29-1 to TRBJ1-1; tentative D call: TRBD1 (5 bases). Sequencing was performed on blood. The CDR3: CSFDSRNTEAFF. CDR3 bases: TGCAGCTTCGACAGTCGGAACACTGAAGCTTTCTTT.